The 6 T cell receptor beta chains presented below share a single source sample, sequenced in a study of cytomegalovirus exposure and HLA in healthy donors. The PCR ran on 60 Vbeta and 13 Jbeta primers. Assay: immunoSEQ multiplex PCR; the TCRdb copy retains only in-frame clones and omits some. The sample contains roughly 160,000 clones, about 80% of which appear only once. What was sequenced was PBMCs. The receptors were gathered from a man under 40 in good health and CMV-seronegative.

The chain is built from TRBV7-2 and TRBJ2-7, with TRBD1 matching over 12 bases. Looked up from germline, CDR1 is SGHTA and CDR2 is FQGNSA. J lost 7 bases, V lost 5 bases, and 9 bases had no gene match. This CDR3 contains 15 residues. The CDR3 nucleotides read TGTGCCAGCAGCCCCCCGGGACAGGGGGCTCGGGAGCAGTACTTC. It is translated as CASSPPGQGAREQYF.

The chain employs TRBV2 and TRBJ2-7; weak D call: TRBD1 (6 bases). Trimming left V 3 bases short and J 5 bases short, with 8 bases between. This CDR3 is 12 amino acids long. Germline CDR1 SNHLY, CDR2 FYNNEI. This chain's CDR3 is CASSDKGDEQYF. The CDR3 DNA sequence: TGTGCCAGCAGTGACAAGGGGGACGAGCAGTACTTC. The whole variable domain, remainder taken from reference TRBV2 and TRBJ2-7, is EPEVTQTPSHQVTQMGQEVILRCVPISNHLYFYWYRQILGQKVEFLVSFYNNEISEKSEIFDDQFSVERPDGSNFTLKIRSTKLEDSAMYFCASSDKGDEQYFGPGTRLTVT.

V usage is TRBV9 and J usage is TRBJ1-2; 7 bases line up with TRBD1. Trimming took 3 bases from V and 8 from J; bases not matched to a gene: 7. Germline V gene sequence: CDR1 SGDLS, CDR2 YYNGEE. The CDR3 contains 13 residues. DNA for the CDR3: TGTGCCAGCAGCGCGACAGGGAATGGAGGCTACACCTTC. Translation: CASSATGNGGYTF.

The chain couples TRBV27 to TRBJ1-1, with D perhaps TRBD1 (6 bases). Trimming removed 3 bases from V and 4 bases from J, with 12 bases in between. The CDR3 runs 14 residues. The germline V gene encodes CDR1 MNHEY and CDR2 SMNVEV (reference sequence). This chain's CDR3 is CASSFEQGGTEAFF. For the CDR3, the DNA is TGTGCCAGCAGTTTTGAACAGGGCGGCACTGAAGCTTTCTTT.

The chain employs TRBV6-5 and TRBJ2-3, with a tentative D call TRBD2 (5 bases). This CDR3 is 13 amino acids long. Germline V gene sequence: CDR1 MNHEY, CDR2 SVGAGI. V dropped 8 bases and J dropped 2 bases, with 11 bases sitting between them. The CDR3 is CASWTLNTDTQYF. CDR3 in DNA: TGTGCCAGCTGGACTCTTAACACAGATACGCAGTATTTT.

The rearrangement links TRBV7-2 to TRBJ1-4, with 7 bases lining up with TRBD1. Germline assignment: CDR1 SGHTA and CDR2 FQGNSA. V gave up 5 bases and J gave up 5 bases; unmatched junction bases: 8. The length of the CDR3 is 15 residues. The CDR3, as DNA: TGTGCCAGCAGCCCCAACAGGGGCCAAAATGAAAAACTGTTTTTT. It is translated as CASSPNRGQNEKLFF.